One T cell receptor beta chain is described in this entry. The antigen is not known. Using CD45RO/CCR7/CD25/CD127/CD95/CD27, CD4+ naive, central memory, regulatory and stem cell-like memory cells were sorted. Expressed TCRB transcripts were sequenced because the entire RNA isolate underwent reverse transcription. Libraries were prepared by immunoSEQ multiplex PCR; TCRdb keeps only in-frame clonotypes and omits some of them. The sample includes roughly 700,000 clones, around an eighth of them seen just once. The CDR3 runs 13 residues. Germline lookup yields CDR1 SGHDT and CDR2 YYEEEE. Trimming cost V 4 bases and J 7 bases; bases outside gene matches: 7. This entry belongs to a study of beta chain features in type 1 diabetes. Across the whole study: All of the samples together had 85 million to 130 million sorted cells examined. The study's findings and limits: Overrepresentation of cells with high TCR expression could result from cDNA sequencing. Researchers caution that PCR might favor shorter templates, equally among patients and controls. Shortening of TCRB CDR3s, moderate but significant, appeared in all four CD4+ subsets of Type 1 diabetes patients.

The V and J genes are TRBV5-6 and TRBJ1-2; 7 nucleotides match TRBD1. The TCR originated in a man aged 18-30 years with type 1 diabetes. The sample was naive CD4+ T cells from blood. The CDR3 region is CASSRSRDSGYTF. The CDR3 region has the DNA TGTGCCAGCAGCAGGTCCCGGGACAGTGGCTACACCTTC.